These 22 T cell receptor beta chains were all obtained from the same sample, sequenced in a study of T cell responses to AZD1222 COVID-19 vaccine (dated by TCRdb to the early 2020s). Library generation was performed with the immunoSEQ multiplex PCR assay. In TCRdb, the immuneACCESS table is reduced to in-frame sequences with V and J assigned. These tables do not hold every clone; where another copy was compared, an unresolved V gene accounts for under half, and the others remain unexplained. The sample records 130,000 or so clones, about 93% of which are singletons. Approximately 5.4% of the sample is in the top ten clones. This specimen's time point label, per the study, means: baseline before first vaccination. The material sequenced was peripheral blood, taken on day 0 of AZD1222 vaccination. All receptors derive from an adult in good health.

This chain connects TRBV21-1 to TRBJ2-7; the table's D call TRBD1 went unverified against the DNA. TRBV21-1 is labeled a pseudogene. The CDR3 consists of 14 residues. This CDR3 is CASSNRTGSYEQYF. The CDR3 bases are TGTGCCAGCAGCAATAGGACAGGGAGCTACGAGCAGTACTTC.

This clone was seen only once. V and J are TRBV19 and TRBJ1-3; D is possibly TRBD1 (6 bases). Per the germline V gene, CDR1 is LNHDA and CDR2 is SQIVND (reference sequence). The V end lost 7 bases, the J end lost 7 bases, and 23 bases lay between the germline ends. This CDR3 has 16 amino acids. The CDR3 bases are TGTGCCAGTACTTCTTACAGGGAAGATCGTAGGAACACCATATATTTT. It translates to CASTSYREDRRNTIYF.

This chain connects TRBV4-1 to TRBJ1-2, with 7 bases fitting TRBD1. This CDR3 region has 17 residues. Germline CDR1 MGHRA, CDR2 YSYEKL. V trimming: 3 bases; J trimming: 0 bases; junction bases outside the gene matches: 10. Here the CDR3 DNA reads TGCGCCAGCAGCCACAAAGGACGCGGGACAGCTAACTATGGCTACACCTTC. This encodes CASSHKGRGTANYGYTF.

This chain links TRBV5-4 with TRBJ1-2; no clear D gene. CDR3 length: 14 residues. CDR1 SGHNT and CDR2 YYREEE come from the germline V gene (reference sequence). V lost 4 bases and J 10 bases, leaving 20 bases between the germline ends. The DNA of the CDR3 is TGTGCCAGCAGCCCTCCCCAAGAGCGCGATGACTACACCTTC. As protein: CASSPPQERDDYTF.

In nucleotides, the CDR3 is TGTGCCAGCAGTTATTCCGGAGGGGGCTCCGGGTACGAGCAGTACTTC. Amino acids: CASSYSGGGSGYEQYF. The chain links TRBV6-5 to TRBJ2-7; a possible D gene is TRBD1 (7 bases). This CDR3 is built from 16 residues. Trimming took off 3 bases at V and 4 bases at J, with 19 bases between the two ends. Per the germline V gene, CDR1 is MNHEY and CDR2 is SVGAGI.

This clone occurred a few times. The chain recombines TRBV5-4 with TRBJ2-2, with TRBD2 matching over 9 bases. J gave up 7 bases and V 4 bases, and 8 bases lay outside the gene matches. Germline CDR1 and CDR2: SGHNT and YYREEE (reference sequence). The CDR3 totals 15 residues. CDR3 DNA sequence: TGTGCCAGCAGCCCCGGGAGCGGGAGGATCGGGGAGCTGTTTTTT. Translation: CASSPGSGRIGELFF.

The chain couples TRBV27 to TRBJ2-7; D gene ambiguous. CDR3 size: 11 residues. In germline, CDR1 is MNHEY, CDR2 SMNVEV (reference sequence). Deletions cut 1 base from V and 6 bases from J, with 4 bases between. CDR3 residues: CASSLYGEQYF. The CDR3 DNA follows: TGTGCCAGCAGTTTATATGGCGAGCAGTACTTC.

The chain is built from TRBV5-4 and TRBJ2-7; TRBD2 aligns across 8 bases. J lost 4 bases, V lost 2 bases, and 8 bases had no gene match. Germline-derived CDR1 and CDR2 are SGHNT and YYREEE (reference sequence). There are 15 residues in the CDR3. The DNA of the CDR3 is TGTGCCAGCAGCTTCAAAGCGGGGGCCCTATACGAGCAGTACTTC. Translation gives CASSFKAGALYEQYF.

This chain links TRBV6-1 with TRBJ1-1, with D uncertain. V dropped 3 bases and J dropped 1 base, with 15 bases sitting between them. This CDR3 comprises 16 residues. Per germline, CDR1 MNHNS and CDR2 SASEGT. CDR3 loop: CASSESSYRPNTEAFF. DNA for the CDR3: TGTGCCAGCAGTGAGAGCAGTTACCGACCGAACACTGAAGCTTTCTTT.

CDR3 residues: CASGTFSYNSPLHF. The CDR3 nucleotides are TGTGCCAGCGGGACATTCTCCTATAATTCACCCCTCCACTTT. J is TRBJ1-6 and V is TRBV2, with a possible D match to TRBD1 (6 bases). V was clipped by 8 bases and J by 0 bases, with 8 bases between them. This CDR3 spans 14 amino acids. Germline V gives CDR1 SNHLY, CDR2 FYNNEI.

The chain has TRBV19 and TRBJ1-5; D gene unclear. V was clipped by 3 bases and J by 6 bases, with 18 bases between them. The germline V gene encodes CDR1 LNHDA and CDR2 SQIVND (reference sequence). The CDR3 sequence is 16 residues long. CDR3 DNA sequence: TGTGCCAGTAGTATTCCTTCCGGGATACCCTTTCAGCCCCAGCATTTT. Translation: CASSIPSGIPFQPQHF.

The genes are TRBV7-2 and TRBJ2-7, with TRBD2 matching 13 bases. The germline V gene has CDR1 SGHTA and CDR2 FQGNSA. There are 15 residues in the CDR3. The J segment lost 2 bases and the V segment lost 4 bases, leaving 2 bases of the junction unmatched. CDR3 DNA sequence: TGTGCCAGCAGCTCCACTAGCGGGGGGGCCTACGAGCAGTACTTC. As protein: CASSSTSGGAYEQYF. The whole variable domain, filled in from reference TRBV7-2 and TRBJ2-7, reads GAGVSQSPSNKVTEKGKDVELRCDPISGHTALYWYRQSLGQGLEFLIYFQGNSAPDKSGLPSDRFSAERTGGSVSTLTIQRTQQEDSAVYLCASSSTSGGAYEQYFGPGTRLTVT.

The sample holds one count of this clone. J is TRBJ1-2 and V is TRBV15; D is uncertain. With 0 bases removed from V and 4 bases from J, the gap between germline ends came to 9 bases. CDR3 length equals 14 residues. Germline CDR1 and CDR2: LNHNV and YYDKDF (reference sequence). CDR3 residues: CATSRERGTYGYTF. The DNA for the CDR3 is TGTGCCACCAGCAGAGAACGGGGTACCTATGGCTACACCTTC.

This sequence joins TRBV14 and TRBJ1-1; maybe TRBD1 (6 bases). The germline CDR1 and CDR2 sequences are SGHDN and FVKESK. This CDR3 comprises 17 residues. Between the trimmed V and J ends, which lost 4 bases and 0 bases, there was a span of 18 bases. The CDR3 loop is CASSRPGGWGMNTEAFF. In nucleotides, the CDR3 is TGTGCCAGCAGCCGCCCGGGGGGCTGGGGGATGAACACTGAAGCTTTCTTT.

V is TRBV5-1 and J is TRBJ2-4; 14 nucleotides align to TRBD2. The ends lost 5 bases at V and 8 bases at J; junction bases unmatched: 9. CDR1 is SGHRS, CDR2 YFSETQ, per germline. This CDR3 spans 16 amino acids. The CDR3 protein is CASRWGLAGAGDIQYF. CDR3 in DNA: TGCGCCAGCAGGTGGGGACTAGCGGGAGCGGGCGACATTCAGTACTTC.

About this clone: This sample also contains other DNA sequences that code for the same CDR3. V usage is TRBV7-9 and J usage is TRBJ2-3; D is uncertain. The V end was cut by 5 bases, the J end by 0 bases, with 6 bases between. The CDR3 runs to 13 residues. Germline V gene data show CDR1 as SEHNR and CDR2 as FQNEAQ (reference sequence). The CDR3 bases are TGTGCCAGCAGCATCACGAGCACAGATACGCAGTATTTT. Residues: CASSITSTDTQYF.

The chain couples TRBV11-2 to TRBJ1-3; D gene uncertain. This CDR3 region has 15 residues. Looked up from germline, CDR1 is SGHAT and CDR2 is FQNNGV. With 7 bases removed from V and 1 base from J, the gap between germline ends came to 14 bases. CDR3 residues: CASTRKGGSGNTIYF. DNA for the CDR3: TGTGCCAGCACCAGGAAAGGAGGGTCTGGAAACACCATATATTTT.

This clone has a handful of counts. CDR3 sequence: CATSRPTGGGNYGYTF. Here the CDR3 DNA reads TGTGCCACCAGCAGACCCACAGGGGGCGGAAACTATGGCTACACCTTC. The chain carries TRBV15 and TRBJ1-2; 9 bases match TRBD1. Germline V CDR1 and CDR2: LNHNV, YYDKDF (reference sequence). The trim removed 2 bases at V and 2 bases at J, leaving 6 bases unmatched. The CDR3 has 16 amino acids.

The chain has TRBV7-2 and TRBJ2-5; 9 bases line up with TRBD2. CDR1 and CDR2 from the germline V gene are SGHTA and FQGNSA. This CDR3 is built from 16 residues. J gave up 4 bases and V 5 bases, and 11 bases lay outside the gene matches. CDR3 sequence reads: CASSQIGTSPLETQYF. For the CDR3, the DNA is TGTGCCAGCAGCCAGATTGGGACTAGCCCTTTAGAGACCCAGTACTTC.

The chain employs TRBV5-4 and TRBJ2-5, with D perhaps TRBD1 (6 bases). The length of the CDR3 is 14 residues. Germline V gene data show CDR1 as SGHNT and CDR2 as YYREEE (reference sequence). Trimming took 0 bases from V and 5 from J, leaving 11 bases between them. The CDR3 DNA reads TGTGCCAGCAGCTTGGACAGGGCTATGGAGACCCAGTACTTC. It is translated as CASSLDRAMETQYF.

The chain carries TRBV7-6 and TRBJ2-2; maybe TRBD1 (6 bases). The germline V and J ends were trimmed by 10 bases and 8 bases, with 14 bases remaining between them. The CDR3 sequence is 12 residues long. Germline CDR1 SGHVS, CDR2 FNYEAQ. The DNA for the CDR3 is TGTGCCACCACCGCCGGGACAGGGGAGCTGTTTTTT. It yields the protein CATTAGTGELFF.

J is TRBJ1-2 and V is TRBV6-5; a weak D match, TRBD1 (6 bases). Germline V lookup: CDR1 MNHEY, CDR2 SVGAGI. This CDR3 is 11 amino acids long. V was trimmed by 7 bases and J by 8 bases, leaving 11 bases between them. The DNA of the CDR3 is TGTGCCAGCACGTGGGGGGGCGGCTACACCTTC. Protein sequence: CASTWGGGYTF.